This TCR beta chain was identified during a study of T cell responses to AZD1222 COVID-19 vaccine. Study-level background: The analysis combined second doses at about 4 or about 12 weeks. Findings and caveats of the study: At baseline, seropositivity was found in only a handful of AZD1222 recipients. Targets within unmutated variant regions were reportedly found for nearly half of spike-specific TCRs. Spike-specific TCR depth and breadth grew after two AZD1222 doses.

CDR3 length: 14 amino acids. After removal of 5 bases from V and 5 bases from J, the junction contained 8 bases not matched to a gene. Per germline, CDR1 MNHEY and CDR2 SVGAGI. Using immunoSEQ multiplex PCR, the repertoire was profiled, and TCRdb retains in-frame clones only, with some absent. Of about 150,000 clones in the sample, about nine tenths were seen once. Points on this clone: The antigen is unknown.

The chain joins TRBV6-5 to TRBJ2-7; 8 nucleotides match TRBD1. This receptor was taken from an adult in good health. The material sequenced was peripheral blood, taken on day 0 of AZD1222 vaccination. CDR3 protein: CASSLDRGPDEQYF. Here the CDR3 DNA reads TGTGCCAGCAGTCTAGACAGGGGCCCCGACGAGCAGTACTTC.